These T cell receptor beta chains were read from a single sample in a study of OX40 agonist ivuxolimab in advanced cancers. Libraries were prepared by immunoSEQ multiplex PCR; TCRdb keeps only in-frame clonotypes and omits some of them. This repertoire shows roughly 46,000 clones, roughly 89% found once; its top ten account for roughly 13%. Sequenced here: CD4+ or CD8+ T cells sorted from blood, sampled in a trial of the OX40 agonist ivuxolimab. Source of these receptors: an adult with an advanced solid tumor such as melanoma, head and neck, liver or kidney cancer. Each CDR3 is given without its conserved first and last residue.

v_gene,j_gene,CDR3aa
TRBV30,TRBJ1-2,AWSVQGGPLNYGYT
TRBV5-1,TRBJ2-2,ASSLATGNTGELF
TRBV14,TRBJ2-1,ASSPRSAYNEQF
TRBV9,TRBJ1-6,ASSAKNSPLH
TRBV6-5,TRBJ2-1,ASSYTTSGSYNEQF
TRBV5-6,TRBJ1-3,ASSLVQGSGNTIY
TRBV4-1,TRBJ2-1,ASSRGQGLGNEQF
TRBV11-2,TRBJ2-2,ASSPTSGRGELF
TRBV11-2,TRBJ2-7,ASSFSGTPSSYEQY
TRBV11-2,TRBJ1-1,ASSPGPRNTEAF
TRBV6-5,TRBJ2-3,ASSRDRGLLDTQY
TRBV19,TRBJ1-2,ASRALAGRGYT
TRBV28,.,ASSFVSGSYEQY
TRBV5-6,TRBJ1-1,ASSSQGWNTEAF
TRBV10-3,TRBJ2-5,AISPTTPEYRGGRETQY
TRBV7-2,TRBJ2-7,ASSLESGRTYEQY
TRBV29-1,TRBJ2-3,SARGAPDTQY
TRBV19,TRBJ2-1,ASSIFNEQF
TRBV7-8,TRBJ1-2,ASSLARTGTRGYT
TRBV7-2,TRBJ2-7,ASSLGLAGLYEQY
TRBV30,TRBJ2-7,AYVPNGRIHEQY
TRBV27,TRBJ2-1,ASSLGGSYNEQF
TRBV27,TRBJ2-1,ASSSQVTATSYNEQF
TRBV11-2,TRBJ2-3,ASSLDRGIDTQY
TRBV7-9,TRBJ2-1,ASSLGWGLSYNEQF
TRBV6-1,TRBJ1-1,ASRDRGRGNTEAF
TRBV11-2,TRBJ2-7,ASSLSTSGSYEQY
TRBV5-6,TRBJ2-3,ASSFLSGGTDTQY
TRBV27,TRBJ2-7,ASSLRGRASVQY
TRBV6-1,TRBJ2-1,ASSVAGEDEQF
TRBV7-8,TRBJ2-1,ASSLWAGRAPNEQF
TRBV28,TRBJ1-1,ASSRGYTEAF
TRBV15,TRBJ2-1,ATSRADSYNEQF
TRBV5-4,TRBJ2-5,ASSLEGASGSGTQY
TRBV10-3,TRBJ2-7,AISPGQGASYEQY